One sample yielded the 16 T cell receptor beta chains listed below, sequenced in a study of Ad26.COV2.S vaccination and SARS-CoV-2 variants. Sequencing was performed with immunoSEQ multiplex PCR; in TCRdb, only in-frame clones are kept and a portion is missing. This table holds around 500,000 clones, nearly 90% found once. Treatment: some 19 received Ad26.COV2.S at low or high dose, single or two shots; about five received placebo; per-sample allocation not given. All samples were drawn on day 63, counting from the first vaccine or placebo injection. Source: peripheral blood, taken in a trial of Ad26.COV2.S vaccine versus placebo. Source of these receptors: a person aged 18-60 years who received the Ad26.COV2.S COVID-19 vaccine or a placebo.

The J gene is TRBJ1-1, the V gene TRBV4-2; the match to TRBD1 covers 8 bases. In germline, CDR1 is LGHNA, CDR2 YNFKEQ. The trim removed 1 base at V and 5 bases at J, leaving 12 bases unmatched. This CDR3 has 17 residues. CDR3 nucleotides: TGTGCCAGCAGCCAAGGGGGAGATAGACAGGGGCTGACTGAAGCTTTCTTT. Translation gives CASSQGGDRQGLTEAFF.

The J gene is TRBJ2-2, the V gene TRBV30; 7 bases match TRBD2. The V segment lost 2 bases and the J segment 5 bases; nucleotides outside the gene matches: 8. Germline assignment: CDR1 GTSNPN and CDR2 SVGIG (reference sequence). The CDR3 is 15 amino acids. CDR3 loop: CAWSPGLVRTGELFF. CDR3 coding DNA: TGTGCCTGGAGTCCCGGACTAGTAAGGACCGGGGAGCTGTTTTTT.

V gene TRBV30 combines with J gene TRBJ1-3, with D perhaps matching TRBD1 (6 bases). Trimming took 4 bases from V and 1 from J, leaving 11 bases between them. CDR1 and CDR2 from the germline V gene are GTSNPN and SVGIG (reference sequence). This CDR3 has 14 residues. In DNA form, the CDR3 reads TGTGCCTGGACCCGGGGGGCGTCTGGAAACACCATATATTTT. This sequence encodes CAWTRGASGNTIYF.

CDR3 bases: TGTGCCAGCAGCTTAGGGGGGACAGGGGGGAGGAATTCACCCCTCCACTTT. Its translation: CASSLGGTGGRNSPLHF. The chain joins TRBV7-2 to TRBJ1-6, with 11 bases identical to TRBD1. The CDR3 contains 17 residues. V trimming: 1 base; J trimming: 7 bases; junction bases outside the gene matches: 6. The germline V gene has CDR1 SGHTA and CDR2 FQGNSA.

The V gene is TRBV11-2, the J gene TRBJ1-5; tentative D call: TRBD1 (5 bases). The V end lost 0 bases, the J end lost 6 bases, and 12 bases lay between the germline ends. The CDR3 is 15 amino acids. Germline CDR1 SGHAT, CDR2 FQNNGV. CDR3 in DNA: TGTGCCAGCAGCTTAGATCAGTCAGGGTTTCAGCCCCAGCATTTT. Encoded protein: CASSLDQSGFQPQHF.

DNA for the CDR3: TGTGCCAGCTCACCCGGCGGTAATCAGCCCCAGCATTTT. Its translation is CASSPGGNQPQHF. V is TRBV12-3 or TRBV12-4 and J is TRBJ1-5, with D hard to call. V lost 8 bases, J lost 4 bases, and 12 bases lay in between. This CDR3 spans 13 amino acids.

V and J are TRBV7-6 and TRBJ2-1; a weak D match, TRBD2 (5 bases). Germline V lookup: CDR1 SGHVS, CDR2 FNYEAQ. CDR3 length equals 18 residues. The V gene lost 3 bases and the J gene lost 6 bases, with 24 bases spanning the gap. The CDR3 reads CASSLRVFSEDGGNEQFF. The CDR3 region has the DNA TGTGCCAGCAGCTTGCGTGTCTTTTCGGAGGACGGTGGCAATGAGCAGTTCTTC. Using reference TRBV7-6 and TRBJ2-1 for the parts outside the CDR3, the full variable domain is GAGVSQSPRYKVTKRGQDVALRCDPISGHVSLYWYRQALGQGPEFLTYFNYEAQQDKSGLPNDRFSAERPEGSISTLTIQRTEQRDSAMYRCASSLRVFSEDGGNEQFFGPGTRLTVL.

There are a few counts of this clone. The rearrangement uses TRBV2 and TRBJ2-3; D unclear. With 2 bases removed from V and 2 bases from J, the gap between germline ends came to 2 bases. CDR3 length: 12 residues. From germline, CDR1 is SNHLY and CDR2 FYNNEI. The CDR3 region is CASSEITDTQYF. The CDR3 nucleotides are TGTGCCAGCAGTGAAATCACAGATACGCAGTATTTT.

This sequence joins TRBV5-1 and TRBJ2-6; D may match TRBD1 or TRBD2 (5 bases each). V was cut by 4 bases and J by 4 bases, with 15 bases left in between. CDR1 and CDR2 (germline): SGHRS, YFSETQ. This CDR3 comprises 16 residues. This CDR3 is CASSQDSGTGANVLTF. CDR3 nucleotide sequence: TGCGCCAGCAGCCAGGACTCAGGGACGGGGGCCAACGTCCTGACTTTC.

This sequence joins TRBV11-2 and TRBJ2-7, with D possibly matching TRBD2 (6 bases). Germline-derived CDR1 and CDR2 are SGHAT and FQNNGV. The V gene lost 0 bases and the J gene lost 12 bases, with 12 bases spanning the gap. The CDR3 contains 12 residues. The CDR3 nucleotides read TGTGCCAGCAGCTTAGAGGGGGGTTGGATGTACTTC. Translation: CASSLEGGWMYF. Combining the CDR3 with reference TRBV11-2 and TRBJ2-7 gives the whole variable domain EAGVAQSPRYKIIEKRQSVAFWCNPISGHATLYWYQQILGQGPKLLIQFQNNGVVDDSQLPKDRFSAERLKGVDSTLKIQPAKLEDSAVYLCASSLEGGWMYFGPGTRLTVT.

CDR3 loop: CASSSRFRGGYSDEQFF. In DNA, the CDR3 is TGTGCCAGCAGTTCCCGTTTCCGGGGGGGATATAGCGATGAGCAGTTCTTC. The rearrangement uses TRBV5-4 and TRBJ2-1; 8 positions agree with TRBD2. The CDR3 contains 17 residues. Germline V gene lookup returns CDR1 SGHNT and CDR2 YYREEE (reference sequence). The V and J ends lost 5 bases and 8 bases, in that order; junction bases with no gene match: 18.

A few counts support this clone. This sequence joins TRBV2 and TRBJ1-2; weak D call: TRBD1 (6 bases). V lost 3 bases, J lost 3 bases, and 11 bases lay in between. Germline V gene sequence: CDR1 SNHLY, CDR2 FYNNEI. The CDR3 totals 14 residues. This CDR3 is CASSDGGADYGYTF. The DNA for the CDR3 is TGTGCCAGCAGTGATGGGGGCGCGGACTATGGCTACACCTTC. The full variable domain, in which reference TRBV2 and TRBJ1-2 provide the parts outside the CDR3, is EPEVTQTPSHQVTQMGQEVILRCVPISNHLYFYWYRQILGQKVEFLVSFYNNEISEKSEIFDDQFSVERPDGSNFTLKIRSTKLEDSAMYFCASSDGGADYGYTFGSGTRLTVV.

Here the CDR3 DNA reads TGTGCCAGCAGTTTCCAGGGGACGCCCAATGAGCAGTTCTTC. Translating it yields CASSFQGTPNEQFF. The chain employs TRBV27 and TRBJ2-1, with a weak D call TRBD1 (6 bases). The CDR3 contains 14 residues. Germline assignment: CDR1 MNHEY and CDR2 SMNVEV (reference sequence). V gave up 3 bases and J gave up 6 bases, with 12 bases separating them.

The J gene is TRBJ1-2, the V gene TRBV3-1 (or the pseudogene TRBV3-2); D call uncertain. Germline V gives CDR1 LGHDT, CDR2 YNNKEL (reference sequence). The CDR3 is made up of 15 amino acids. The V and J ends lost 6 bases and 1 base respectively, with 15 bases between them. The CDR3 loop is CASRGNPSGNYGYTF. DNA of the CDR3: TGTGCCAGCAGAGGGAACCCCTCGGGTAACTATGGCTACACCTTC.

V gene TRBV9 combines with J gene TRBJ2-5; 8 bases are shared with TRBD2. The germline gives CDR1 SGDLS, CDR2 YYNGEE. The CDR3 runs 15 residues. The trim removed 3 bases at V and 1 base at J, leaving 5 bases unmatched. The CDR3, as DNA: TGTGCCAGCAGCGAGCGGGGGCGACCCCAAGAGACCCAGTACTTC. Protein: CASSERGRPQETQYF.

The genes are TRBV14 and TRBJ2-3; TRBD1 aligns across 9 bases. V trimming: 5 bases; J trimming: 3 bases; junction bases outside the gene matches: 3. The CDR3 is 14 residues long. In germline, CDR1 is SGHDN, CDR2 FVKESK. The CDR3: CASSIQGATDTQYF. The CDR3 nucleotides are TGTGCCAGCAGCATACAGGGGGCAACAGATACGCAGTATTTT.